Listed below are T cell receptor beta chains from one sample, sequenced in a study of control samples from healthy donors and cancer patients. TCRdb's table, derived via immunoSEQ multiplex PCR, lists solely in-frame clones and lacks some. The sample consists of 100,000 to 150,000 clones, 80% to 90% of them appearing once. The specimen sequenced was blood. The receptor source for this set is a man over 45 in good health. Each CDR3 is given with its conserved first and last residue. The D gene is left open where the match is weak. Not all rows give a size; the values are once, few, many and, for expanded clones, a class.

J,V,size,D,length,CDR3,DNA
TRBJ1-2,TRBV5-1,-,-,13,CASSLEGGHGYTF,TGCGCCAGCAGCTTGGAGGGGGGTCATGGCTACACCTTC
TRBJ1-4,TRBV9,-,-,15,CASSVVGGLNEKLFF,TGTGCCAGCAGCGTAGTTGGGGGCCTTAATGAAAAACTGTTTTTT
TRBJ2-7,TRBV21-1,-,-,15,CASSKGLAKCYEQYF,TGTGCCAGCAGCAAAGGACTAGCTAAATGCTACGAGCAGTACTTC
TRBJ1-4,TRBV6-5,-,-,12,CASSSNRVALFF,TGTGCCAGCAGTAGCAACCGGGTGGCGCTGTTTTTT
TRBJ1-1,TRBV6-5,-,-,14,CASRQGMRNTEAFF,TGTGCCAGCAGGCAGGGGATGAGGAACACTGAAGCTTTCTTT
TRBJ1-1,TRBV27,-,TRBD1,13,CASIGRGHTEAFF,TGTGCCAGCATTGGCAGGGGGCACACTGAAGCTTTCTTT
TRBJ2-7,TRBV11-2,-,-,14,CASSLGGGGYEQYF,TGTGCCAGCAGCTTAGGGGGTGGGGGATACGAGCAGTACTTC
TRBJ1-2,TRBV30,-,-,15,CAWSVPGRDRYGYTF,TGTGCCTGGAGTGTCCCGGGACGGGATCGCTATGGCTACACCTTC
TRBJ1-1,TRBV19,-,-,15,CASSIDRRVSTEAFF,TGTGCCAGTAGTATTGACAGGCGGGTGAGCACTGAAGCTTTCTTT
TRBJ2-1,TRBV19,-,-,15,CASSYGDRSYNEQFF,TGTGCCAGTAGTTATGGGGACCGTAGCTACAATGAGCAGTTCTTC
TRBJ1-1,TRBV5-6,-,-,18,CASSLQINWVSMNTEAFF,TGTGCCAGCAGCTTGCAGATCAATTGGGTATCCATGAACACTGAAGCTTTCTTT
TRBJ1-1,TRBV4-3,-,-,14,CASSQGARNTEAFF,TGCGCCAGCAGCCAAGGGGCGAGGAACACTGAAGCTTTCTTT
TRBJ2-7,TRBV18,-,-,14,CASSPRSGFYEQYF,TGTGCCAGCTCACCCAGGTCAGGGTTCTACGAGCAGTACTTC
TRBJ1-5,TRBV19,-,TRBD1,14,CASNRDRHNQPQHF,TGTGCCTCCAACCGGGACAGGCACAATCAGCCCCAGCATTTT
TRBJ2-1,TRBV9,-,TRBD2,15,CASSPTSGGRYEQFF,TGTGCCAGCAGCCCCACTAGCGGGGGGCGGTATGAGCAGTTCTTC
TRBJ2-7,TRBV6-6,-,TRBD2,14,CASGAGEASYEQYF,TGTGCCAGCGGTGCGGGGGAAGCCTCCTACGAGCAGTACTTC
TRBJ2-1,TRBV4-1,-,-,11,CASSQSSEQFF,TGCGCCAGCAGCCAAAGTAGTGAGCAGTTCTTC
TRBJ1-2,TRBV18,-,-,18,CASSPAGLGGGSNYGYTF,TGTGCCAGCTCACCAGCGGGACTAGGCGGGGGGTCTAACTATGGCTACACCTTC
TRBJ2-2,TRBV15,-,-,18,CATSRDGGTGPNTGELFF,TGTGCCACCAGCAGAGATGGGGGTACGGGCCCGAACACCGGGGAGCTGTTTTTT
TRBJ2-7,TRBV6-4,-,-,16,CASTNFGQPLLYEQYF,TGTGCCAGCACCAACTTCGGACAGCCCTTACTCTACGAGCAGTACTTC
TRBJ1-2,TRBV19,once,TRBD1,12,CASADRGKGYTF,TGTGCCAGTGCGGACAGGGGAAAAGGCTACACCTTC
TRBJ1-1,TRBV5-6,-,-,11,CASSLRRAILF,TGTGCCAGCAGCTTGAGACGGGCAATCCTCTTT
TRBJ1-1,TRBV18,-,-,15,CASSPLLITDTEAFF,TGTGCCAGCTCACCGTTACTCATAACGGACACTGAAGCTTTCTTT
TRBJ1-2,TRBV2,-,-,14,CASGGRISGYGYTF,TGTGCCAGCGGAGGTCGGATCTCGGGCTATGGCTACACCTTC
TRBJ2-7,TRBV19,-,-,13,CASSNGLIYEQYF,TGTGCCAGTAGTAATGGACTGATTTACGAGCAGTACTTC
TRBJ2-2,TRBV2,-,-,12,CASSYQTGELFF,TGTGCCAGCAGCTACCAGACCGGGGAGCTGTTTTTT
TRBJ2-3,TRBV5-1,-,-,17,CASSLVGTETSTDTQYF,TGCGCCAGCAGCTTGGTCGGGACGGAGACTAGCACAGATACGCAGTATTTT
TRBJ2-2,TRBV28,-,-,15,CASSFRGRRTGELFF,TGTGCCAGCAGTTTCCGGGGGCGGAGGACCGGGGAGCTGTTTTTT
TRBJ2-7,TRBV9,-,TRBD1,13,CASSPGGAGEQYF,TGTGCCAGCAGCCCAGGGGGCGCGGGAGAGCAGTACTTC
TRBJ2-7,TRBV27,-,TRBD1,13,CASSIKRQGEQYF,TGTGCCAGCAGTATAAAAAGACAGGGCGAGCAGTACTTC
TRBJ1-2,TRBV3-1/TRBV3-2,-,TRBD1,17,CASSQGTGWAAGYGYTF,TGTGCCAGCAGCCAAGGGACAGGGTGGGCAGCTGGCTATGGCTACACCTTC
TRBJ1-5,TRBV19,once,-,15,CASSIAGWGNQPQHF,TGTGCCAGTAGTATCGCGGGATGGGGCAATCAGCCCCAGCATTTT
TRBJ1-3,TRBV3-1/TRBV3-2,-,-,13,CASSQDGGNTIYF,TGTGCCAGCAGCCAAGATGGCGGAAACACCATATATTTT
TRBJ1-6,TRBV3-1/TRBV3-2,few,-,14,CASTSAGGNSPLHF,TGTGCCAGCACCTCGGCGGGGGGTAATTCACCCCTCCACTTT
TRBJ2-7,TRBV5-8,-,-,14,CASSFRGRAYEQYF,TGTGCCAGCAGCTTCAGGGGAAGGGCCTACGAGCAGTACTTC
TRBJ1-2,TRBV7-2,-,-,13,CASTRTRNYGYTF,TGTGCCAGCACCCGGACTCGGAACTATGGCTACACCTTC
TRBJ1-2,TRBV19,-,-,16,CASSSRGSSQVYGYTF,TGTGCCAGTAGTTCGCGGGGCAGCTCTCAGGTCTATGGCTACACCTTC
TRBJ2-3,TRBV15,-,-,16,CATSPEGTRMADTQYF,TGTGCCACCAGCCCAGAGGGGACAAGGATGGCAGATACGCAGTATTTT
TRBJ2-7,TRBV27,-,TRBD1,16,CASRPGGQGVSYEQYF,TGTGCCAGCAGGCCCGGTGGGCAGGGGGTTTCCTACGAGCAGTACTTC
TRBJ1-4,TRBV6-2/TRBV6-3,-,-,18,CASSYVPKKSMANEKLFF,TGTGCCAGCAGTTACGTTCCCAAAAAGTCGATGGCTAATGAAAAACTGTTTTTT
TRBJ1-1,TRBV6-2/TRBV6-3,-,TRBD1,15,CASSPRDRANTEAFF,TGTGCCAGCAGCCCCAGGGACAGGGCCAACACTGAAGCTTTCTTT
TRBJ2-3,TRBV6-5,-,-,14,CASSPGLALNTQYF,TGTGCCAGCAGTCCTGGGCTAGCGCTAAATACGCAGTATTTT
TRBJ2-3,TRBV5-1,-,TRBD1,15,CASSRVGGYADTQYF,TGCGCCAGCAGCCGGGTAGGGGGCTACGCAGATACGCAGTATTTT
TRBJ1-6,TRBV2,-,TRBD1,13,CAGQDRGNSPLHF,TGTGCCGGACAGGACAGGGGGAATTCACCCCTCCACTTT
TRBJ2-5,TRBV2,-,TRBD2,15,CASRGPSGVQETQYF,TGTGCCAGCAGGGGCCCTAGCGGGGTCCAAGAGACCCAGTACTTC
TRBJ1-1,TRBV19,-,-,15,CASSIAEGMNTEAFF,TGTGCCAGTAGTATAGCGGAGGGAATGAACACTGAAGCTTTCTTT
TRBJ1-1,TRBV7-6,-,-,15,CASSPSPGEGTEAFF,TGTGCCAGCAGCCCCAGCCCAGGGGAGGGCACTGAAGCTTTCTTT
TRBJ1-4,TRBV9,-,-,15,CASSVGGDSDEKLFF,TGTGCCAGCAGCGTAGGTGGTGACAGCGACGAAAAACTGTTTTTT
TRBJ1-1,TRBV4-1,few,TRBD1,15,CASSPEDRVDTEAFF,TGCGCCAGCAGCCCCGAAGACAGGGTCGACACTGAAGCTTTCTTT
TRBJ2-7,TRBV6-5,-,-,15,CASSYTQEPSSGQYF,TGTGCCAGCAGTTACACCCAAGAGCCCTCCTCGGGGCAGTACTTC
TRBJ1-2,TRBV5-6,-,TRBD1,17,CASSLNWIGDRDYGYTF,TGTGCCAGCAGCTTAAACTGGATAGGGGACAGGGACTATGGCTACACCTTC
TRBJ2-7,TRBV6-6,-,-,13,CASSYGNTPAQYF,TGTGCCAGCAGTTACGGGAACACCCCTGCTCAGTACTTC
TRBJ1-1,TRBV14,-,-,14,CASSQLRTNTEAFF,TGTGCCAGCAGCCAGCTCAGGACGAACACTGAAGCTTTCTTT
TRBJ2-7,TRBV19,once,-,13,CASRARHGYEQYF,TGTGCCAGTAGGGCACGACACGGTTACGAGCAGTACTTC
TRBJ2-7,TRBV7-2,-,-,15,CASSLGGTPNYEQYF,TGTGCCAGCAGCTTAGGAGGGACACCGAACTACGAGCAGTACTTC